This is a list of T cell receptor beta chains from one sample in a study of blood T cells in healthy people across ages. A single record per CDR3 protein comes from TCRdb applying MiXCR to the 5' RACE reads. This sample has approximately 780,000 distinct CDR3 sequences; roughly 24% occur once, and the top ten carry 3%. The data were also submitted as part of a second study, on T cells of mothers and their children.

Sequencing was carried out using blood. Every receptor here comes from a boy younger than 18 in good health. The CDR3 runs from the conserved cysteine through the conserved F or W. Each record gives: CDR3 length, clone size, D gene, J gene, V gene, CDR3 DNA, CDR3 protein. D genes are given only for firm matches. Clone size is not always given. Where it is, it says once, few, many or a class for expanded clones.

len: 15; abundance: few; d_gene: TRBD2; j_gene: TRBJ2-5; v_gene: TRBV5-1; CDR3nt: TGCGCCAGCTCCACTGATCAGCGGGGGGGAGGGACCCAGTACTTC; CDR3aa: CASSTDQRGGGTQYF
len: 14; abundance: few; d_gene: .; j_gene: TRBJ1-2; v_gene: TRBV6-4; CDR3nt: TGTGCCAGCAGCCGGACACGGAATGGGTATGGCTACACCTTC; CDR3aa: CASSRTRNGYGYTF
len: 14; abundance: .; d_gene: TRBD2; j_gene: TRBJ2-1; v_gene: TRBV7-2; CDR3nt: TGTGCCAGCAGCCAAACTAGCGGGGGGGGCTCGCAGTTCTTC; CDR3aa: CASSQTSGGGSQFF
len: 14; abundance: few; d_gene: .; j_gene: TRBJ1-4; v_gene: TRBV20-1; CDR3nt: TGCAGTGCAAAGGAGGGAGGGGGTGAAGAAAAACTGTTTTTT; CDR3aa: CSAKEGGGEEKLFF
len: 12; abundance: few; d_gene: .; j_gene: TRBJ1-2; v_gene: TRBV7-9; CDR3nt: TGTGCCAGCAGCCAGGGTTTGGAGGGCTACACCTTC; CDR3aa: CASSQGLEGYTF
len: 15; abundance: few; d_gene: .; j_gene: TRBJ2-7; v_gene: TRBV20-1; CDR3nt: TGCAGTGCTAGAGTTGGGGGGCCGAGCTCCTACGAGCAGTACTTC; CDR3aa: CSARVGGPSSYEQYF
len: 15; abundance: few; d_gene: TRBD1; j_gene: TRBJ1-1; v_gene: TRBV3-1; CDR3nt: TGTGCCAGCAGCCAAGAGAGGGGGCGGGGGACTGAAGCTTTCTTT; CDR3aa: CASSQERGRGTEAFF
len: 13; abundance: .; d_gene: .; j_gene: TRBJ2-7; v_gene: TRBV4-1; CDR3nt: TGCGCCAGCAGCCAAGATTTTAATTACGAGCAGTACTTC; CDR3aa: CASSQDFNYEQYF
len: 15; abundance: few; d_gene: .; j_gene: TRBJ2-2; v_gene: TRBV6-6; CDR3nt: TGTGCCAGCATAGACTCGGGTGGGGATGGCGGGGAGCTGTTTTTT; CDR3aa: CASIDSGGDGGELFF
len: 13; abundance: few; d_gene: .; j_gene: TRBJ1-3; v_gene: TRBV7-2; CDR3nt: TGTGCCAGCAGCTTAGCTCGGGGAAACACCATATATTTT; CDR3aa: CASSLARGNTIYF
len: 12; abundance: many; d_gene: TRBD1; j_gene: TRBJ1-1; v_gene: TRBV5-1; CDR3nt: TGCGCCAGCAGCTCGACAGGGACTGAAGCTTTCTTT; CDR3aa: CASSSTGTEAFF
len: 14; abundance: .; d_gene: TRBD1; j_gene: TRBJ2-7; v_gene: TRBV28; CDR3nt: TGTGCCAGCAGCGCGCGATACAGGGGGAACGAGCAGTACTTC; CDR3aa: CASSARYRGNEQYF
len: 15; abundance: once; d_gene: .; j_gene: TRBJ2-1; v_gene: TRBV5-1; CDR3nt: TGCGCCAGCAGCTTGGTAGCGACAGCCTACAATGAGCAGTTCTTC; CDR3aa: CASSLVATAYNEQFF
len: 15; abundance: many; d_gene: .; j_gene: TRBJ2-5; v_gene: TRBV7-3; CDR3nt: TGTGCCAGCAGCTTAATGAGAGCGGGTCAAGAGACCCAGTACTTC; CDR3aa: CASSLMRAGQETQYF
len: 15; abundance: .; d_gene: .; j_gene: TRBJ1-6; v_gene: TRBV15; CDR3nt: TGTGCCACCAACATCGGGAGCTCCTATAATTCACCCCTCCACTTT; CDR3aa: CATNIGSSYNSPLHF
len: 15; abundance: once; d_gene: .; j_gene: TRBJ2-2; v_gene: TRBV5-1; CDR3nt: TGCGCCAGCAGCTTGTATTCATCGGGTGGCGGGGAGCTGTTTTTT; CDR3aa: CASSLYSSGGGELFF
len: 19; abundance: few; d_gene: .; j_gene: TRBJ2-1; v_gene: TRBV9; CDR3nt: TGTGCCAGCAGCGCACTACCTCAGGGGTATTCGAGCTCCTACAATGAGCAGTTCTTC; CDR3aa: CASSALPQGYSSSYNEQFF
len: 16; abundance: .; d_gene: TRBD1; j_gene: TRBJ2-3; v_gene: TRBV4-3; CDR3nt: TGCGCCAGCAGCCCTGAGGTACAGGGGGGTACAGATACGCAGTATTTT; CDR3aa: CASSPEVQGGTDTQYF
len: 15; abundance: few; d_gene: .; j_gene: TRBJ2-1; v_gene: TRBV3-1; CDR3nt: TGTGCCAGCAGCCCCACCCGCCAGGGCACGAATGAGCAGTTCTTC; CDR3aa: CASSPTRQGTNEQFF
len: 14; abundance: .; d_gene: TRBD1; j_gene: TRBJ2-3; v_gene: TRBV20-1; CDR3nt: TGCAGTGCTAGTCCCGGACAGGGCGGAGATACGCAGTATTTT; CDR3aa: CSASPGQGGDTQYF
len: 14; abundance: few; d_gene: .; j_gene: TRBJ1-2; v_gene: TRBV6-6; CDR3nt: TGTGCCAGCACCCGAGACAATGCTAACTATGGCTACACCTTC; CDR3aa: CASTRDNANYGYTF
len: 13; abundance: few; d_gene: .; j_gene: TRBJ1-3; v_gene: TRBV7-3; CDR3nt: TGTGCCAGCAGCTTAGGCAGAGGAAACACCATATATTTT; CDR3aa: CASSLGRGNTIYF
len: 14; abundance: few; d_gene: .; j_gene: TRBJ1-4; v_gene: TRBV12-3/TRBV12-4; CDR3nt: TGTGCCAGCAGTTTTCTTGGGGTGCAGGAAAAACTGTTTTTT; CDR3aa: CASSFLGVQEKLFF
len: 14; abundance: .; d_gene: .; j_gene: TRBJ1-2; v_gene: TRBV6-5; CDR3nt: TGTGCCAGCAGTTATGACAGTACTAACTATGGCTACACCTTC; CDR3aa: CASSYDSTNYGYTF
len: 14; abundance: .; d_gene: .; j_gene: TRBJ2-7; v_gene: TRBV10-1; CDR3nt: TGCGCCAGCATTGAGTCGGCCAGGGGAAACGAGCAGTACTTC; CDR3aa: CASIESARGNEQYF
len: 16; abundance: few; d_gene: .; j_gene: TRBJ1-2; v_gene: TRBV2; CDR3nt: TGTGCCAGCAGTCCTATAAGTTGGAAGTCCACGGGAGGCTACACCTTC; CDR3aa: CASSPISWKSTGGYTF
len: 14; abundance: few; d_gene: .; j_gene: TRBJ1-2; v_gene: TRBV20-1; CDR3nt: TGCAGTGCGCCTTCGGGGCCCGCTAACTATGGCTACACCTTC; CDR3aa: CSAPSGPANYGYTF
len: 14; abundance: few; d_gene: .; j_gene: TRBJ2-1; v_gene: TRBV20-1; CDR3nt: TGCAGTGCTAGGACTCTAAGTTCCTACAATGAGCAGTTCTTC; CDR3aa: CSARTLSSYNEQFF
len: 15; abundance: .; d_gene: TRBD1; j_gene: TRBJ1-2; v_gene: TRBV7-3; CDR3nt: TGTGCCAGCAGCTTAACCGGGACAGGGAGCTATGGCTACACCTTC; CDR3aa: CASSLTGTGSYGYTF
len: 15; abundance: .; d_gene: TRBD1; j_gene: TRBJ2-4; v_gene: TRBV5-1; CDR3nt: TGCGCCAGCAGTATGACAGGGGCGGACAAAAACATTCAGTACTTC; CDR3aa: CASSMTGADKNIQYF
len: 15; abundance: .; d_gene: TRBD1; j_gene: TRBJ1-2; v_gene: TRBV27; CDR3nt: TGTGCCAGCAGTCCGAGGGACAGGGGGCCCTGTGGCTACACCTTC; CDR3aa: CASSPRDRGPCGYTF
len: 17; abundance: .; d_gene: TRBD2; j_gene: TRBJ2-3; v_gene: TRBV27; CDR3nt: TGTGCCAGCAGTTTAAGGGGACTAGCGGGGTGGACAGATACGCAGTATTTT; CDR3aa: CASSLRGLAGWTDTQYF
len: 14; abundance: many; d_gene: .; j_gene: TRBJ2-5; v_gene: TRBV3-1; CDR3nt: TGTGCCAGCAGCCAAGCCCCGTACCAAGAGACCCAGTACTTC; CDR3aa: CASSQAPYQETQYF
len: 16; abundance: .; d_gene: .; j_gene: TRBJ2-2; v_gene: TRBV6-1; CDR3nt: TGTGCCAGCAGACGAGTAGCCGGCACGAACACCGGGGAGCTGTTTTTT; CDR3aa: CASRRVAGTNTGELFF
len: 12; abundance: .; d_gene: .; j_gene: TRBJ2-1; v_gene: TRBV20-1; CDR3nt: TGCAGTGCTCAACTACTTGACAATGAGCAGTTCTTC; CDR3aa: CSAQLLDNEQFF
len: 13; abundance: few; d_gene: .; j_gene: TRBJ2-7; v_gene: TRBV2; CDR3nt: TGTGCCAGCAGTGGGGGGGATTTCTACGAGCAGTACTTC; CDR3aa: CASSGGDFYEQYF
len: 19; abundance: once; d_gene: TRBD2; j_gene: TRBJ2-1; v_gene: TRBV7-3; CDR3nt: TGTGCCAGCAGCTTAACGATGCAGACTAGCGGGAGATCCTACAATGAGCAGTTCTTC; CDR3aa: CASSLTMQTSGRSYNEQFF
len: 17; abundance: .; d_gene: .; j_gene: TRBJ1-5; v_gene: TRBV12-3/TRBV12-4; CDR3nt: TGTGCCAGCAGTTTTAGTAGGGGACTCCCTACTGAACAGCCCCAGCATTTT; CDR3aa: CASSFSRGLPTEQPQHF
len: 17; abundance: few; d_gene: TRBD2; j_gene: TRBJ2-5; v_gene: TRBV4-2; CDR3nt: TGTGCCAGCAGCCAACGACTAGCGGGGCCCTCCGGGGAGACCCAGTACTTC; CDR3aa: CASSQRLAGPSGETQYF
len: 15; abundance: few; d_gene: .; j_gene: TRBJ1-1; v_gene: TRBV9; CDR3nt: TGTGCCAGCAGCGTAGCGGGCCTTATGAACACTGAAGCTTTCTTT; CDR3aa: CASSVAGLMNTEAFF
len: 16; abundance: few; d_gene: TRBD2; j_gene: TRBJ2-1; v_gene: TRBV5-1; CDR3nt: TGCGCCAGCAGCTTTTCCGGGGGGGCCGGTAGGAATGAGCAGTTCTTC; CDR3aa: CASSFSGGAGRNEQFF
len: 12; abundance: .; d_gene: .; j_gene: TRBJ2-3; v_gene: TRBV29-1; CDR3nt: TGCAGCGTTGATTCTAGAACAGATACGCAGTATTTT; CDR3aa: CSVDSRTDTQYF
len: 16; abundance: few; d_gene: TRBD2; j_gene: TRBJ2-1; v_gene: TRBV4-1; CDR3nt: TGCGCCAGCAGCCAACGCGGGGGGGCAGTCGGGAATGAGCAGTTCTTC; CDR3aa: CASSQRGGAVGNEQFF
len: 15; abundance: few; d_gene: TRBD1; j_gene: TRBJ2-7; v_gene: TRBV29-1; CDR3nt: TGCAGCGTTGAAGGAGGGGACAGGGGACCCTACGAGCAGTACTTC; CDR3aa: CSVEGGDRGPYEQYF
len: 14; abundance: .; d_gene: .; j_gene: TRBJ2-3; v_gene: TRBV2; CDR3nt: TGTGCCAGCAGTGGAACTAGAGGTCCAGATACGCAGTATTTT; CDR3aa: CASSGTRGPDTQYF
len: 13; abundance: .; d_gene: .; j_gene: TRBJ1-1; v_gene: TRBV29-1; CDR3nt: TGCAGCGTCCGCCTTTTGGAGAACACTGAAGCTTTCTTT; CDR3aa: CSVRLLENTEAFF
len: 12; abundance: .; d_gene: .; j_gene: TRBJ2-7; v_gene: TRBV29-1; CDR3nt: TGCAGCGTAAGGGGAAGCTCCTACGAGCAGTACTTC; CDR3aa: CSVRGSSYEQYF
len: 16; abundance: .; d_gene: .; j_gene: TRBJ2-7; v_gene: TRBV20-1; CDR3nt: TGCAGTGCTAGGATACGGGCATGGGGGCCAACCTACGAGCAGTACTTC; CDR3aa: CSARIRAWGPTYEQYF
len: 14; abundance: few; d_gene: .; j_gene: TRBJ2-1; v_gene: TRBV11-2; CDR3nt: TGTGCCAGCAGCTACAACCCACAGGGAAGTGAGCAGTTCTTC; CDR3aa: CASSYNPQGSEQFF
len: 18; abundance: .; d_gene: .; j_gene: TRBJ1-1; v_gene: TRBV5-1; CDR3nt: TGCGCCAGCAGCTTGTCCCTGGGGACTTCAGGGGTCTACACTGAAGCTTGCTTT; CDR3aa: CASSLSLGTSGVYTEACF